One sample yielded the 11 T cell receptor beta chains listed below, sequenced in a study of naive and memory T cell subsets. Both TRBC1 and TRBC2 were covered by a beta constant-region primer of two equimolar oligonucleotides. TCRdb independently ran MiXCR on the UMI-ligation and nested PCR reads; one entry per CDR3 protein. The sample holds around 90,000 distinct CDR3 sequences, 5.5% to 8.5% seen once. Sequencing was performed on central memory CD4+ T cells from blood. The receptors here all came from a human donor in good health.

There are many counts of this clonotype. V gene TRBV9 combines with J gene TRBJ2-7; no clear D. The germline gives CDR1 SGDLS, CDR2 YYNGEE. The CDR3 covers 15 residues. V lost 0 bases, J lost 4 bases, and 14 bases lay in between. This CDR3 reads CASSVGPLTQYEQYF. The DNA of the CDR3 is TGTGCCAGCAGCGTAGGTCCGTTAACTCAATACGAGCAGTACTTC.

This rearrangement joins TRBV5-6 to TRBJ2-4, with D possibly matching TRBD1 (5 bases). Germline CDR1 reads SGHDT; CDR2 reads YYEEEE. This CDR3 has 17 residues. V was pared by 4 bases and J by 0 bases, with 17 bases between. The CDR3 bases are TGTGCCAGCAGCCCGCGCCCGGCAGGGCGAGCCAAAAACATTCAGTACTTC. It yields the protein CASSPRPAGRAKNIQYF.

This clonotype has a count of ten or more. The rearrangement links TRBV28 to TRBJ2-7, with TRBD1 matching over 9 bases. The CDR3 is made up of 14 amino acids. CDR1 and CDR2 (germline): MDHEN, SYDVKM. V was pared by 5 bases and J by 2 bases, with 4 bases of the junction left unmatched. This CDR3 reads CASSTWTGAYEQYF. The CDR3 DNA reads as TGTGCCAGCAGTACCTGGACAGGGGCCTACGAGCAGTACTTC. The full variable domain, completed using reference TRBV28 and TRBJ2-7, is DVKVTQSSRYLVKRTGEKVFLECVQDMDHENMFWYRQDPGLGLRLIYFSYDVKMKEKGDIPEGYSVSREKKERFSLILESASTNQTSMYLCASSTWTGAYEQYFGPGTRLTVT.

This clonotype has at least ten counts. The chain uses TRBV6-6 and TRBJ2-7; 11 nucleotides align to TRBD2. The CDR3 has 15 amino acids. Per germline, CDR1 MNHNY and CDR2 SVGAGI (reference sequence). J was trimmed by 2 bases and V by 2 bases; bases with no gene match: 2. In DNA, the CDR3 is TGTGCCAGCAGTTACCCGGGACTAGCGGCCTACGAGCAGTACTTC. It encodes CASSYPGLAAYEQYF.

This clonotype was counted only a few times. The chain uses TRBV2 and TRBJ2-3, with 11 nucleotides matching TRBD2. The ends lost 7 bases at V and 3 bases at J; junction bases unmatched: 9. CDR1 and CDR2 from the germline V gene are SNHLY and FYNNEI. This CDR3 spans 16 amino acids. The CDR3 bases are TGTGCCAGCAAAACTAGCGGGAGTATCGGTACAGATACGCAGTATTTT. Protein sequence: CASKTSGSIGTDTQYF.

Many counts were recorded for this clonotype. The J gene is TRBJ2-3, the V gene TRBV29-1; D is unresolved. This CDR3 spans 14 amino acids. Germline CDR1 is SQVTM and CDR2 is ANQGSEA. V dropped 2 bases and J dropped 2 bases, with 11 bases sitting between them. The CDR3 region has the DNA TGCAGCGTTGAACCTCCACCAAACACAGATACGCAGTATTTT. Translated: CSVEPPPNTDTQYF.

A few counts support this clonotype. The chain links TRBV12-3 or TRBV12-4 to TRBJ2-1; D gene uncertain. There are 13 residues in the CDR3. V shed 5 bases and J shed 7 bases, with 12 bases lying between them. The CDR3, as DNA: TGTGCCAGCAGTGTACTGCCCTTGAATGAGCAGTTCTTC. Encoded protein: CASSVLPLNEQFF.

This clonotype was seen ten or more times. The chain employs TRBV12-3 or TRBV12-4 and TRBJ1-5; D unresolved. Trimming removed 6 bases from V and 10 bases from J, with 22 bases in between. This CDR3 is 15 amino acids long. CDR3 DNA sequence: TGTGCCAGCAGCACAAGGGCAGCTTCAAACGAACCCCAGCATTTT. Its protein is CASSTRAASNEPQHF.

The chain couples TRBV12-3 or TRBV12-4 to TRBJ2-1; 10 bases are a match to TRBD2. J lost 4 bases, V lost 4 bases, and 1 base had no gene match. The CDR3 spans 14 residues. CDR3 amino acids: CASSSSGGYNEQFF. CDR3 DNA: TGTGCCAGCAGTTCTAGCGGGGGATACAATGAGCAGTTCTTC.

The table lists this clonotype with a few counts. The V call is TRBV6-1, the J call TRBJ1-5, with 8 bases that match TRBD1. The germline V gene has CDR1 MNHNS and CDR2 SASEGT. The V and J ends lost 2 bases and 6 bases, in that order; junction bases with no gene match: 6. The CDR3 consists of 15 residues. This CDR3 is CASSEPDRGGQPQHF. CDR3 nucleotide sequence: TGTGCCAGCAGTGAACCCGACAGGGGTGGTCAGCCCCAGCATTTT.

This clonotype has ten or more counts. The chain carries TRBV6-5 and TRBJ1-5, with 8 nucleotides matching TRBD1. The CDR3 runs to 15 residues. The V gene end was trimmed by 6 bases and the J gene end by 0 bases; junction bases not matched to a gene: 4. Germline V CDR1 and CDR2: MNHEY, SVGAGI. This chain's CDR3 is CASSRTGISNQPQHF. The CDR3 DNA is TGTGCCAGCAGCCGGACAGGGATTAGCAATCAGCCCCAGCATTTT.